What follows are 10 T cell receptor beta chains derived from one specimen sequenced in a study of regulatory T cells in long-lasting Graves disease. The time point here: newly diagnosed GD, antithyroid drugs for less than 3 months. From PBMCs, RNA was extracted and then used to make the TCR library. To make TCR beta libraries, researchers used iRepertoire HTBI primers and Arm-PCR of CDR3 regions. MiXCR, run by TCRdb on the multiplex PCR reads, gives a single entry per CDR3 protein. The repertoire holds 530,000 or so distinct CDR3 sequences, with around 15% as singletons. A further study also used this sample, focusing on T cells in Graves' hyperthyroidism and ophthalmopathy.

The source was peripheral blood mononuclear cells (PBMCs), collected at new diagnosis, from a patient treated with antithyroid drugs. These receptor sequences come from a man aged 18 to 29 with Graves disease.

This rearrangement joins TRBV20-1 to TRBJ2-3; no clear D gene. The CDR3 has 13 residues. The V gene lost 1 base and the J gene lost 6 bases, with 11 bases spanning the gap. In germline, CDR1 is DFQATT, CDR2 SNEGSKA (reference sequence). Written as DNA, the CDR3 is TGCAGTGCTAGAGGACGATCTTCGGATACGCAGTATTTT. Protein product: CSARGRSSDTQYF.

This clonotype was seen a few times. V and J are TRBV7-3 and TRBJ2-3; 8 bases line up with TRBD1. The V segment lost 4 bases and the J segment 1 base; nucleotides outside the gene matches: 4. The CDR3 is 15 amino acids. Germline V lookup: CDR1 SGHTA, CDR2 FQGTGA. The CDR3 here is CASSYRGFGTDTQYF. CDR3 bases: TGTGCCAGCAGCTACAGGGGGTTCGGCACAGATACGCAGTATTTT.

This clonotype has ten or more counts. This sequence joins TRBV30 and TRBJ1-5, with TRBD1 as a possible D gene (6 bases). The V gene lost 3 bases and the J gene lost 2 bases, with 20 bases spanning the gap. The CDR3 totals 17 residues. CDR1 GTSNPN and CDR2 SVGIG come from the germline V gene (reference sequence). DNA for the CDR3: TGTGCCTGGAGCTTACAGGGTTCTATGGTCGGCAATCAGCCCCAGCATTTT. Protein sequence: CAWSLQGSMVGNQPQHF.

For this clonotype: Possible read error: a much larger clone is one base away. The CDR3 ends on some other residue instead of the conserved phenylalanine or tryptophan, so this is likely a read error. The genes are TRBV3-1 and TRBJ1-1, with D unclear. CDR3 length equals 13 residues. Trimming pared 7 bases from V and 4 bases from J, leaving 13 bases between. CDR1 is LGHDT and CDR2 is YNNKEL in the germline V gene (reference sequence). CDR3 residues: CASTLSEATEAFL. Here the CDR3 DNA reads TGTGCCAGCACCCTGTCGGAGGCCACTGAAGCTTTCCTT.

This clonotype was counted between two and nine times. This chain uses TRBV20-1 with TRBJ2-2; no definite D call. Looked up from germline, CDR1 is DFQATT and CDR2 is SNEGSKA (reference sequence). This CDR3 comprises 13 residues. V lost 4 bases, J lost 0 bases, and 6 bases lay in between. The CDR3 DNA follows: TGCAGTGCTACGGCAACGAACACCGGGGAGCTGTTTTTT. Translating gives CSATATNTGELFF.

This chain connects TRBV3-1 to TRBJ2-3; maybe TRBD2 (6 bases). The germline V and J ends were trimmed by 1 base and 3 bases, with 14 bases remaining between them. The germline gives CDR1 LGHDT, CDR2 YNNKEL (reference sequence). The CDR3 is made up of 16 amino acids. DNA of the CDR3: TGTGCCAGCAGCCAAGTAGCGGTCGCTGGGACAGATACGCAGTATTTT. Encoded protein: CASSQVAVAGTDTQYF.

There are many counts of this clonotype. The CDR3 loop is CASLDWTSGYFTYEQYF. The CDR3 DNA is TGTGCCAGCCTCGACTGGACTAGCGGGTATTTCACCTACGAGCAGTACTTC. The chain employs TRBV2 and TRBJ2-7, with 11 bases fitting TRBD2. This CDR3 spans 17 amino acids. Germline V gene data show CDR1 as SNHLY and CDR2 as FYNNEI. Germline trimming cut 8 bases from V and 2 bases from J; bases unmatched to any gene: 14. The variable domain in full, with the rest retrieved from reference TRBV2 and TRBJ2-7, is EPEVTQTPSHQVTQMGQEVILRCVPISNHLYFYWYRQILGQKVEFLVSFYNNEISEKSEIFDDQFSVERPDGSNFTLKIRSTKLEDSAMYFCASLDWTSGYFTYEQYFGPGTRLTVT.

The rearrangement joins TRBV6-1 to TRBJ1-2; no reliable D call. Deletions cut 8 bases from V and 1 base from J, with 14 bases between. The CDR3 has 14 residues. Germline CDR1 and CDR2: MNHNS and SASEGT. CDR3 bases: TGTGCCAGCCAAGAGCAGAATAATAACTATGGCTACACCTTC. Amino acid sequence: CASQEQNNNYGYTF.

The sample holds many counts of this clonotype. The chain is built from TRBV7-9 and TRBJ1-1; D possibly corresponds to TRBD1 (6 bases). The CDR3 loop spans 14 amino acids. Germline CDR1 reads SEHNR; CDR2 reads FQNEAQ (reference sequence). V gave up 5 bases and J gave up 1 base, with 11 bases separating them. CDR3 sequence reads: CASSRMGANTEAFF. The CDR3 region has the DNA TGTGCCAGCAGCCGTATGGGGGCGAACACTGAAGCTTTCTTT.

The sample holds a few counts of this clonotype. V is TRBV29-1 and J is TRBJ2-2; D unclear. Germline V CDR1 and CDR2: SQVTM, ANQGSEA. The ends were cut back, 6 bases at V and 6 bases at J, with 14 bases in the middle. The CDR3 sequence is 13 residues long. In DNA, the CDR3 is TGCAGCGTCTTCTCACAGCTTTCCGGGGAGCTGTTTTTT. Protein: CSVFSQLSGELFF.